This TCR beta chain was observed in a study of OX40 agonist ivuxolimab in advanced cancers. Remarks on this clone: The antigen remains undetermined.

Here immunoSEQ multiplex PCR was the method, and the copy in TCRdb shows in-frame clones only, minus some. This sample has about 64,000 clones, with less than 95% found just once. Study observations and caveats: Mean expanded clone counts were higher in CD8+ than CD4+ T cells.

The sample here was CD4+ or CD8+ T cells sorted from blood, taken in a trial of the OX40 agonist ivuxolimab. The sequence was obtained from an adult with an advanced solid tumor such as melanoma, head and neck, liver or kidney cancer.

The CDR3 reads CASSARAGNTEAFF. CDR3 DNA: TGTGCCAGCAGCGCACGAGCCGGGAACACTGAAGCTTTCTTT. The V and J genes are TRBV7-3 and TRBJ1-1; no reliable D call. The CDR3 is 14 residues long. V was trimmed by 5 bases and J by 1 base, leaving 11 bases between them. Germline loops: CDR1 SGHTA, CDR2 FQGTGA.